The clone carrying this T cell receptor (beta chain) was picked up one time. The V and J ends lost 8 bases and 6 bases respectively, with 16 bases between them. The length of the CDR3 is 14 residues. Germline V CDR1 and CDR2: LNHDA, SQIVND (reference sequence). The PCR contained 60 Vbeta and 13 Jbeta primers. Authors' data handling: The authors later counted around 80 million unique TCR beta chains, approximately 10 million of them shared. Method: immunoSEQ multiplex PCR; TCRdb's copy keeps in-frame clones and lacks some. That table furnishes V, J and clone size, whereas the DNA furnished D and trimming. The sample lists 150,000 or so clones; 70% to 80% were seen once. This record belongs to a study of cytomegalovirus exposure and HLA in healthy donors.

The V and J genes are TRBV19 and TRBJ2-2, with D maybe TRBD2 (6 bases). The specimen sequenced was PBMCs. The TCR comes from a man aged 25-45 years in good health and CMV-seropositive. Here the CDR3 reads CASDSGVGPGELFF. CDR3 sequence (DNA): TGTGCCAGTGATTCGGGAGTGGGCCCCGGGGAGCTGTTTTTT.